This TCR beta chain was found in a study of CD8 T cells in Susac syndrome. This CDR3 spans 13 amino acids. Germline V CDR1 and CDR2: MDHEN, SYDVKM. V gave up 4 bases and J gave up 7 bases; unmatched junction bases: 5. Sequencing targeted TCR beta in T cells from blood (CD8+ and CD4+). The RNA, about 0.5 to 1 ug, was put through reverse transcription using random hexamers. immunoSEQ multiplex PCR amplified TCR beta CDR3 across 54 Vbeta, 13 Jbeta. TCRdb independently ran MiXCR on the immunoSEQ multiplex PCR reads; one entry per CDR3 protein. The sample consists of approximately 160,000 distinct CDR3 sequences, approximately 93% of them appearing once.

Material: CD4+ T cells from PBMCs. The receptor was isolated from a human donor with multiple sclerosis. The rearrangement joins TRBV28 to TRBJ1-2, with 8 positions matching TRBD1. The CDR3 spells CASSSDRARGYTF. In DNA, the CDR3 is TGTGCCAGCAGTTCGGACAGGGCCCGTGGCTACACCTTC.